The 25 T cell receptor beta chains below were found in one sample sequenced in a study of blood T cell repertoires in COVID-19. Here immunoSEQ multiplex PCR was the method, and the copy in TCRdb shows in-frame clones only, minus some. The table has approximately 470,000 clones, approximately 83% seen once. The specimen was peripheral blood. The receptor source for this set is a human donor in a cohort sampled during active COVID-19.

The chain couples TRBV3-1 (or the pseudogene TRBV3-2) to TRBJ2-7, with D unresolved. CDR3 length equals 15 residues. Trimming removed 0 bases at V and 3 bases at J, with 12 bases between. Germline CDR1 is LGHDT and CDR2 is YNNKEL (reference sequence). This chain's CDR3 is CASSQEPGFFYEQYF. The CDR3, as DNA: TGTGCCAGCAGCCAAGAACCCGGTTTCTTCTACGAGCAGTACTTC.

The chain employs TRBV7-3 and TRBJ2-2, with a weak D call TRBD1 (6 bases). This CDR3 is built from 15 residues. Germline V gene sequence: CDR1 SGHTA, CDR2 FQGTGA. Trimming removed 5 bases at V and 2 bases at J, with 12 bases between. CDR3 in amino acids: CASSPTGINTGELFF. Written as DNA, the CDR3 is TGTGCCAGCAGCCCAACAGGGATAAACACCGGGGAGCTGTTTTTT.

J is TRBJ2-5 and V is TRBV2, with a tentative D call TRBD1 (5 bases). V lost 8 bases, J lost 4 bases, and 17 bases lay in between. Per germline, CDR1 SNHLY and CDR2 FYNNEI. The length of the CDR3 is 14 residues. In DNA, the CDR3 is TGTGCCAGCCGAGGAAACGGTAGGGGAGAGACCCAGTACTTC. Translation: CASRGNGRGETQYF. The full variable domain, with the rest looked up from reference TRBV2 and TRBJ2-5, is EPEVTQTPSHQVTQMGQEVILRCVPISNHLYFYWYRQILGQKVEFLVSFYNNEISEKSEIFDDQFSVERPDGSNFTLKIRSTKLEDSAMYFCASRGNGRGETQYFGPGTRLLVL.

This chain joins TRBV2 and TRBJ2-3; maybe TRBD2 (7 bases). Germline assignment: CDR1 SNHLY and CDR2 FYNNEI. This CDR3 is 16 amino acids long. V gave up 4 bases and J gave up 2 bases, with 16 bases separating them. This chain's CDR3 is CASSVSGGENTDTQYF. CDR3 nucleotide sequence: TGTGCCAGCAGTGTATCGGGGGGCGAAAACACAGATACGCAGTATTTT.

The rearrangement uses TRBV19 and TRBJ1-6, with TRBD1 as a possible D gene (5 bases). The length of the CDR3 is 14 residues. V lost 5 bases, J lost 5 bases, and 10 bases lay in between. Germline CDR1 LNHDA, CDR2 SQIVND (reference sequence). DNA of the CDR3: TGTGCCAGTAGTCTCCCGACAGATAATTCACCCCTCCACTTT. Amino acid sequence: CASSLPTDNSPLHF. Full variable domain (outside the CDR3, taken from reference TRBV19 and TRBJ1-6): DGGITQSPKYLFRKEGQNVTLSCEQNLNHDAMYWYRQDPGQGLRLIYYSQIVNDFQKGDIAEGYSVSREKKESFPLTVTSAQKNPTAFYLCASSLPTDNSPLHFGNGTRLTVT.

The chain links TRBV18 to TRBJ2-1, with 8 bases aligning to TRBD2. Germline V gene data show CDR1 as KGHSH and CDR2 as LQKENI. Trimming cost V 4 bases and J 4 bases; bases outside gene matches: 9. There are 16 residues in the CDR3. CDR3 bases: TGTGCCAGCTCACACTCCACTAGCGGAGGGTACAATGAGCAGTTCTTC. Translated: CASSHSTSGGYNEQFF.

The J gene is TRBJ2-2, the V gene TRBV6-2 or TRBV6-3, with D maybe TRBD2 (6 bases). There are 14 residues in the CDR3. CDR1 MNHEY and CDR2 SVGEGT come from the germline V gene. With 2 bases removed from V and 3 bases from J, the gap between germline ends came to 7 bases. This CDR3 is CASSYRLDTGELFF. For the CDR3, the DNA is TGTGCCAGCAGTTACAGACTAGACACCGGGGAGCTGTTTTTT.

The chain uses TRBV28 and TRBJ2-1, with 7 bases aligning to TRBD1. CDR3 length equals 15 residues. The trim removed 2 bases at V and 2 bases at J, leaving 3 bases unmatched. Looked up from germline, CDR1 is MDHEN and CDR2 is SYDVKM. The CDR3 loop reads CASSLGDRAYNEQFF. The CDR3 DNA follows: TGTGCCAGCAGTTTAGGGGACAGAGCCTACAATGAGCAGTTCTTC. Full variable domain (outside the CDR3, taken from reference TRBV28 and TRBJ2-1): DVKVTQSSRYLVKRTGEKVFLECVQDMDHENMFWYRQDPGLGLRLIYFSYDVKMKEKGDIPEGYSVSREKKERFSLILESASTNQTSMYLCASSLGDRAYNEQFFGPGTRLTVL.

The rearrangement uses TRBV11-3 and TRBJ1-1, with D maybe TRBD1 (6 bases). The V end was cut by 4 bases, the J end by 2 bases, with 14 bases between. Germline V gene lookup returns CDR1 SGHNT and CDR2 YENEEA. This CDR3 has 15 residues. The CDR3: CASSSNQGPNTEAFF. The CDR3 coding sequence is TGTGCCAGCAGCTCAAACCAGGGGCCCAACACTGAAGCTTTCTTT. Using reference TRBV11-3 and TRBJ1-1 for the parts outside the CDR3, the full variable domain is EAGVVQSPRYKIIEKKQPVAFWCNPISGHNTLYWYLQNLGQGPELLIRYENEEAVDDSQLPKDRFSAERLKGVDSTLKIQPAELGDSAVYLCASSSNQGPNTEAFFGQGTRLTVV.

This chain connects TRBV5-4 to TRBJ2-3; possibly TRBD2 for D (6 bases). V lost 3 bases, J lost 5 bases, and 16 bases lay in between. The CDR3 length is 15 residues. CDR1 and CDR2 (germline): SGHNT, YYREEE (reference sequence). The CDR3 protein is CASSSGTRLGDTQYF. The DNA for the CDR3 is TGTGCCAGCAGCTCCGGGACTCGATTGGGAGATACGCAGTATTTT.

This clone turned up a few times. CDR3 region: CSVEGSDSNYGYTF. The CDR3 coding sequence is TGCAGCGTTGAAGGTAGTGACAGTAACTATGGCTACACCTTC. The V call is TRBV29-1, the J call TRBJ1-2; tentative D call: TRBD1 (5 bases). CDR1 is SQVTM, CDR2 ANQGSEA, per germline. With 1 base removed from V and 1 base from J, the gap between germline ends came to 10 bases. The CDR3 length is 14 residues.

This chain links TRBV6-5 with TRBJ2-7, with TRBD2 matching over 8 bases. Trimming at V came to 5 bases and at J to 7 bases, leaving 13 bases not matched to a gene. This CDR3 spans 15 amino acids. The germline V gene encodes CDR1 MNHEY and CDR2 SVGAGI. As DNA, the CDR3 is TGTGCCAGCAGTCCCCCAGGAGCGGGAGTTAGGGAGCAGTACTTC. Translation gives CASSPPGAGVREQYF.

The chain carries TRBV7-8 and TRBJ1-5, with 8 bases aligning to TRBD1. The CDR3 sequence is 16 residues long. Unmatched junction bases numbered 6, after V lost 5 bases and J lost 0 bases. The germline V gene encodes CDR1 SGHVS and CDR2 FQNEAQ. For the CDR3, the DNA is TGTGCCAGCAGCCCGATGGGACAGGTTAGCAATCAGCCCCAGCATTTT. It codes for CASSPMGQVSNQPQHF.

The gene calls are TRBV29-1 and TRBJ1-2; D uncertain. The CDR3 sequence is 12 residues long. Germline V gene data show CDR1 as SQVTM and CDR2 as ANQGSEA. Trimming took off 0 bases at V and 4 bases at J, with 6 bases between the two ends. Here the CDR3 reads CSVEDQIYGYTF. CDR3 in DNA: TGCAGCGTTGAAGATCAAATCTATGGCTACACCTTC.

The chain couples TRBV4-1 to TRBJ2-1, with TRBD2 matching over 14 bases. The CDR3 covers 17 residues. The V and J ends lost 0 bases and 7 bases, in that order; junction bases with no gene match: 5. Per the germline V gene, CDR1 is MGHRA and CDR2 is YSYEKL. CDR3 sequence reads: CASSQEGGLAGENEQFF. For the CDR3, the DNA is TGCGCCAGCAGCCAAGAGGGGGGACTAGCGGGAGAAAATGAGCAGTTCTTC.

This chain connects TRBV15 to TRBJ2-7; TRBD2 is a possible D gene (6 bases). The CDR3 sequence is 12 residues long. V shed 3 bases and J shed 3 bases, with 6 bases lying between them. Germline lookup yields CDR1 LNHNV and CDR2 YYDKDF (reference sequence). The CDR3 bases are TGTGCCACCAGCAGGGAGGGCTACGAGCAGTACTTC. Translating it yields CATSREGYEQYF.

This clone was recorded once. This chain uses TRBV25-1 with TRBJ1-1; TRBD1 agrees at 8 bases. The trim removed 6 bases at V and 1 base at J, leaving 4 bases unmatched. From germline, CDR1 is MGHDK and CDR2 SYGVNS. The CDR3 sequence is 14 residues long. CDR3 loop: CASRVQGANTEAFF. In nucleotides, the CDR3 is TGTGCCAGCAGGGTCCAGGGGGCGAACACTGAAGCTTTCTTT.

The CDR3 DNA follows: TGTGCCAGCAGTGTTAGCGGGAGGCCTTACGAGCAGTACTTC. Protein product: CASSVSGRPYEQYF. The rearrangement links TRBV2 to TRBJ2-7, with TRBD2 matching over 10 bases. In germline, CDR1 is SNHLY, CDR2 FYNNEI. V gave up 4 bases and J gave up 4 bases; unmatched junction bases: 4. The length of the CDR3 is 14 residues. The full variable domain, with the rest looked up from reference TRBV2 and TRBJ2-7, is EPEVTQTPSHQVTQMGQEVILRCVPISNHLYFYWYRQILGQKVEFLVSFYNNEISEKSEIFDDQFSVERPDGSNFTLKIRSTKLEDSAMYFCASSVSGRPYEQYFGPGTRLTVT.

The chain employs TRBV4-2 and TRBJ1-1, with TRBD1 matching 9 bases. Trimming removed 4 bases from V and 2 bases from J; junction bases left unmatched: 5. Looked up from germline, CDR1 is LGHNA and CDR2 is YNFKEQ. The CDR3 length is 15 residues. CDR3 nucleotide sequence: TGTGCCAGCAGCCTAAGGACAGGGGTAAACACTGAAGCTTTCTTT. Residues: CASSLRTGVNTEAFF.

CDR3 bases: TGTGCCAGCTCACCGTCTAGTTACGAGCAGTACTTC. Residues: CASSPSSYEQYF. This chain connects TRBV18 to TRBJ2-7; D remains ambiguous. V was pared by 3 bases and J by 4 bases, with 7 bases between. CDR1 and CDR2 from the germline V gene are KGHSH and LQKENI. The CDR3 runs to 12 residues.

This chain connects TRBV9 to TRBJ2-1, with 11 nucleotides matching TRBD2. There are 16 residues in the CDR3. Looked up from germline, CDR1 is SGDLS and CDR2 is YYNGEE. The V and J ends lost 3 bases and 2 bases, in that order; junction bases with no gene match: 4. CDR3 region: CASSATSGITYNEQFF. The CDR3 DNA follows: TGTGCCAGCAGCGCGACTAGCGGGATTACCTACAATGAGCAGTTCTTC.

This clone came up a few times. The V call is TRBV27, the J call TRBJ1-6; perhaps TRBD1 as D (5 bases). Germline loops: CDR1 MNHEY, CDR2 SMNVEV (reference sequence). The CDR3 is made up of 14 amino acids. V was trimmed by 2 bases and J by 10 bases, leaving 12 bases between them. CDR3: CASSLGPRGSPLHF. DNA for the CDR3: TGTGCCAGCAGTTTAGGGCCACGGGGGTCACCCCTCCACTTT.

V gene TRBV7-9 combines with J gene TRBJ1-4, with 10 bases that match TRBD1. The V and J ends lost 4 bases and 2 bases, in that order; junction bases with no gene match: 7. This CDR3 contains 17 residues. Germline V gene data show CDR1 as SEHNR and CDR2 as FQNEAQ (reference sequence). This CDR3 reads CASSSWDRGDTNEKLFF. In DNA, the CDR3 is TGTGCCAGCAGCTCCTGGGACAGGGGAGATACTAATGAAAAACTGTTTTTT.

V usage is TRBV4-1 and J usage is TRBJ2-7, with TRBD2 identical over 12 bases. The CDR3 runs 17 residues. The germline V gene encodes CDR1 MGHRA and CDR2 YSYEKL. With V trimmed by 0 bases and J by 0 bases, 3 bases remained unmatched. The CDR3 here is CASSQDGLAGHSYEQYF. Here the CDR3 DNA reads TGCGCCAGCAGCCAAGATGGACTAGCGGGGCACTCCTACGAGCAGTACTTC.

Written as DNA, the CDR3 is TGTGCCAGCAGTCAGACCCCGTCCGGGGATTCACCCCTCCACTTT. It codes for CASSQTPSGDSPLHF. The rearrangement links TRBV3-1 (or the pseudogene TRBV3-2) to TRBJ1-6; D ambiguous. V lost 6 bases, J lost 8 bases, and 17 bases lay in between. Germline CDR1 is LGHDT and CDR2 is YNNKEL (reference sequence). The CDR3 length is 15 residues.